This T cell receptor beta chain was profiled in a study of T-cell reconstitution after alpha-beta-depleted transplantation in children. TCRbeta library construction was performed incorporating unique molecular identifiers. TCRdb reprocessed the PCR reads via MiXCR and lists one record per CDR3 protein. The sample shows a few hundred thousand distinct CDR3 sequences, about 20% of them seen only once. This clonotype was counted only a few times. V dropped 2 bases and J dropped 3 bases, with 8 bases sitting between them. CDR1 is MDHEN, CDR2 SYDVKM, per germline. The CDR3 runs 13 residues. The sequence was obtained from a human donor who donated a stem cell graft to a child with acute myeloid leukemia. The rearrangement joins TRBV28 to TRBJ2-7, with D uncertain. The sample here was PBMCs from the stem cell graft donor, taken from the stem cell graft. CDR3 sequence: CASSLGRFYEQYF. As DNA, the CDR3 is TGTGCCAGCAGTTTAGGCAGGTTCTACGAGCAGTACTTC.